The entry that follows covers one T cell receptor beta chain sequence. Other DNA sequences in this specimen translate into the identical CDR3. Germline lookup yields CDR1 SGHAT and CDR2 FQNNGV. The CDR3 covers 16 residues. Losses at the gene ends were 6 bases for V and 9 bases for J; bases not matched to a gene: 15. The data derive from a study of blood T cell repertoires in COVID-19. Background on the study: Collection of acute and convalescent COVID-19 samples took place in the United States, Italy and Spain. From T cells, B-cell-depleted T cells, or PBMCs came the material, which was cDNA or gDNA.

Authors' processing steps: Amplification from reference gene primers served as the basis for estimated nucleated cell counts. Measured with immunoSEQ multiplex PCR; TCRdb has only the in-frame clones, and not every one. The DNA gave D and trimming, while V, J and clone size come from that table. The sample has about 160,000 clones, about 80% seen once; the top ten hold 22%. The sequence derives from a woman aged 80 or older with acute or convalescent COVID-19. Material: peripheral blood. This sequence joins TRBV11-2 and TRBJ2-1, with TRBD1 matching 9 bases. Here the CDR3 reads CASSLLTGGVGVEQFF. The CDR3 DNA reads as TGTGCCAGCAGTTTATTAACAGGGGGCGTTGGAGTTGAGCAGTTCTTC.